This T cell receptor beta chain comes out of a study of T cells in Graves' hyperthyroidism and ophthalmopathy (dated by TCRdb to 2018 to 2020). Background on the whole study: Peripheral blood samples were taken at the time of initial diagnosis, prior to any treatment. To identify TCR V-J signatures that set the groups apart, the researchers used a discovery cohort of 100 patients, made up of about 44 with Graves' ophthalmopathy and about 60 with stable Graves' hyperthyroidism. Prospective prediction of ophthalmopathy was tested in an independent validation cohort consisting of about 19 hyperthyroidism patients and approximately 16 patients who later progressed to ophthalmopathy. The approximately 100 discovery patients were divided at random into training and test sets in a 7:3 ratio. The study also compared thyroid tissue and blood T-cell repertoires from about six Graves' hyperthyroidism patients. Following sampling, methimazole starting at 30 mg daily was given to hyperthyroidism patients, and high-dose intravenous methylprednisolone was given to ophthalmopathy patients. The paper reports TCR Vbeta CDR3 sequencing of 130 to 150 peripheral blood samples: fewer than 50 ophthalmopathy, fewer than 80 hyperthyroidism and around 17 progressor patients. The research as a whole found: In validation, progression to ophthalmopathy was predicted by the model with nearly 71% sensitivity and 72.22% specificity, a median of approximately 6.5 months before onset. A 13 V-J signature model separated ophthalmopathy from stable hyperthyroidism, with approximately 87% sensitivity and about 81% specificity in cross-validation and 80%/75% in testing. Sample size was not statistically predetermined, and investigators were not blinded to group allocation. Most expanded thyroid clonotypes (frequency above 0.001) were also detected in blood, a finding suggesting that blood repertoires may reflect thyroid immune responses.

The TCR beta CDR3 regions were amplified from RNA transcripts. For the first round of RT-PCR on the TCR CDR3, the HTBI primer set was used together with the Qiagen OneStep RT-PCR kit. The libraries were constructed in a second round of multiplex PCR and then size-selected and purified. The libraries were sequenced on an Illumina HiSeq2000 using paired-end 100 bp reads. As for the original processing: Raw data were processed with SOAPnuke, discarding reads with adapters, uncalled bases, mean Phred below 15, or no exact constant-primer or identifier match. COPE v1.2.5 was used to merge the high-quality paired reads, and each unique nucleotide sequence was defined as a clonotype. MiTCR v1.1 was used to align the clonotypes against IMGT TRBV, TRBD and TRBJ reference segments. Analysis was restricted to V-J combinations with a frequency above 0.0001, which covered about 99% of repertoires. A TCS score was defined as the ratio of F50 (clonal expansion) to E x V (chaos), with BLOSUM62-based TCRdist applied between CDR3 peptides within each V-J. Welch's t-statistics and random forest reduced roughly 540 V-J features to fewer than 15, which were used in a naive Bayes classifier (R e1071). Starting from the raw public reads, TCRdb applied fastp trimming at Q25, assembled clones with MiXCR and retained in-frame beta chains. Each entry merges the rows of one CDR3 protein and shows their most common DNA and genes. None of the V and J calls come from the authors' own analysis; TCRdb made them. This sample holds about 360,000 distinct CDR3 sequences; less than 15% were observed only once. The ten largest clones capture 9.2% of the sample.

The sample holds a few counts of this clonotype. Its binding antigen is unknown. The sample holds no much larger clone one base away, and base qualities are not on file. Stable Graves' hyperthyroidism was defined as the absence of progression to ophthalmopathy over 18 months of follow-up. Hyperthyroidism patients were aged 18 to 65 years and newly diagnosed, with disease duration of less than 2 months. The study excluded patients with uncontrolled infections, other autoimmune diseases, pregnancy or lactation. Diagnoses were based on clinical symptoms, serum thyroxine and TRAb, thyroid ultrasound and orbital computed tomography. PBMCs were isolated from 10 ml of fresh peripheral blood by Ficoll-Paque density gradient centrifugation. Total RNA was extracted using Trizol reagent, and RNA quality was assessed on an Agilent 2100 Bioanalyzer. The CDR3 starts with the cysteine, ends with the phenylalanine, and has 17 residues. The DNA shown is the 51-base CDR3, in frame from base 1. At the junction V is shortened by 0 bases and J by 2 bases; bases outside the gene matches: 2. CDR1 and CDR2 are read off the germline V gene as LGHNA and YNFKEQ.

The sequenced material came from blood. The TCR originated in a young woman with Graves' hyperthyroidism. The chain was built from TRBV4-2 and TRBJ2-3; TRBD2 fits 13 bases in the junction. The DNA reads TGTGCCAGCAGCCAAGAAACTAGCGGGAGGGCCACAGATACGCAGTATTTT. It specifies CASSQETSGRATDTQYF.